This paragraph covers one TCR beta chain sequence. The record originates from a study of blood T cell repertoires in COVID-19. Study-wide context: COVID-19 samples, acute and convalescent, were from the United States, Italy and Spain. Sources were T cells, B-cell-depleted T cells, or PBMCs; the material itself was cDNA or gDNA.

Original methodology: Cell counts per sample came from amplifying reference gene primers. TCRdb's table, derived via immunoSEQ multiplex PCR, lists solely in-frame clones and lacks some. V, J and clone size are taken as reported in that table, and D and trimming were inferred from the DNA itself. The sample contains approximately 300,000 clones, more than 75% of which appear only once. CDR3 length: 13 amino acids. The V and J ends lost 0 bases and 6 bases, in that order; junction bases with no gene match: 0. Looked up from germline, CDR1 is SGHRS and CDR2 is YFSETQ. This clonotype was sampled from a woman between 45 and 65 years old with active or convalescent COVID-19. The V call is TRBV5-1, the J call TRBJ1-2; 9 bases fit TRBD1. The sequencing input was peripheral blood. The CDR3 DNA follows: TGCGCCAGCAGCTTGGGACAGGGGGATGGCTACACCTTC. It encodes CASSLGQGDGYTF.